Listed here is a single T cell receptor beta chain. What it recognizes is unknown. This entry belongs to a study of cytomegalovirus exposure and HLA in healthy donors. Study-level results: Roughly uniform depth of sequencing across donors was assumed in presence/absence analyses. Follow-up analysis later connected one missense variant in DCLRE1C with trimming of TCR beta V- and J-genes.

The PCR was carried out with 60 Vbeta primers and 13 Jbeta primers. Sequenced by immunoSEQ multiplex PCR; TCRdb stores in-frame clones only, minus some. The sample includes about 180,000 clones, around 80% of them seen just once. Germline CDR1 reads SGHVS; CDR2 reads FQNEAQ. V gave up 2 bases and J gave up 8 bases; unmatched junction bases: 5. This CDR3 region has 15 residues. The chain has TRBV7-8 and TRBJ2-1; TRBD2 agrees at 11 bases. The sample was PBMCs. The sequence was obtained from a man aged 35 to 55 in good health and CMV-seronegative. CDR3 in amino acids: CASSLITSGSHEQFF. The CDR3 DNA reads TGTGCCAGCAGCTTAATCACTAGCGGGAGTCATGAGCAGTTCTTC.